This passage covers 32 T cell receptor beta chains from one sample sequenced in a study of blood T cell repertoires in COVID-19. Some clones are missing from TCRdb's copy, which holds only in-frame ones; the method was immunoSEQ multiplex PCR. Of approximately 100,000 clones in the sample, 81% were seen once. The source material was peripheral blood. Receptor source: a man aged 60 to 75 with acute or convalescent COVID-19.

The chain combines TRBV27 with TRBJ2-7; D not resolved. Germline V gene lookup returns CDR1 MNHEY and CDR2 SMNVEV (reference sequence). The CDR3 loop spans 17 amino acids. V was trimmed by 2 bases and J by 3 bases, leaving 20 bases between them. The CDR3 nucleotides are TGTGCCAGCAGTTTAAGCCCCCAACTCCCCTCCCACTACGAGCAGTACTTC. Its protein is CASSLSPQLPSHYEQYF.

The V and J genes are TRBV7-2 and TRBJ1-2; D is perhaps TRBD1 (6 bases). V lost 5 bases and J 4 bases, leaving 11 bases between the germline ends. The CDR3 contains 13 residues. Germline-derived CDR1 and CDR2 are SGHTA and FQGNSA. The CDR3 here is CASSHTGSYGYTF. CDR3 sequence (DNA): TGTGCCAGCAGCCACACAGGGTCCTATGGCTACACCTTC.

The chain recombines TRBV9 with TRBJ2-5; tentative D call: TRBD1 (6 bases). The germline V gene has CDR1 SGDLS and CDR2 YYNGEE. This CDR3 is built from 14 residues. The ends were cut back, 1 base at V and 4 bases at J, with 11 bases in the middle. The CDR3 DNA is TGTGCCAGCAGCGTACGAGGGGGTCCAGAGACCCAGTACTTC. Translation gives CASSVRGGPETQYF.

This chain joins TRBV27 and TRBJ2-7; no firm D call. The CDR3 extends over 12 amino acids. Germline CDR1 MNHEY, CDR2 SMNVEV (reference sequence). V lost 5 bases and J lost 1, with 6 bases in between. CDR3 amino acids: CASSPPSYEQYF. The CDR3 DNA reads TGTGCCAGCAGTCCCCCTTCCTACGAGCAGTACTTC.

The chain carries TRBV28 and TRBJ2-7; D is uncertain. Trimming shortened V by 6 bases and J by 6 bases, and 15 bases separated the two germline ends. Germline lookup yields CDR1 MDHEN and CDR2 SYDVKM. The CDR3 runs to 13 residues. The CDR3 loop is CASSTKVSGEQYF. DNA of the CDR3: TGTGCCAGCAGCACCAAAGTGAGTGGCGAGCAGTACTTC.

This clone was picked up one time. The V gene is TRBV5-1, the J gene TRBJ2-3, with 11 bases aligning to TRBD2. CDR3 size: 17 residues. Trimming took 0 bases from V and 5 from J; bases not matched to a gene: 8. Germline V lookup: CDR1 SGHRS, CDR2 YFSETQ. The CDR3 loop is CASSLVKVAGGIDTQYF. For the CDR3, the DNA is TGCGCCAGCAGCTTGGTCAAGGTAGCGGGAGGGATAGATACGCAGTATTTT. The variable domain in full, with the rest retrieved from reference TRBV5-1 and TRBJ2-3, is KAGVTQTPRYLIKTRGQQVTLSCSPISGHRSVSWYQQTPGQGLQFLFEYFSETQRNKGNFPGRFSGRQFSNSRSEMNVSTLELGDSALYLCASSLVKVAGGIDTQYFGPGTRLTVL.

Of note for this clone: One end of the junction fails to match germline, which may point to a read error. The J gene is TRBJ1-1, the V gene TRBV20-1; tentatively, D is TRBD1 (5 bases). CDR1 and CDR2 from the germline V gene are DFQATT and SNEGSKA (reference sequence). The CDR3 length is 8 residues. The CDR3: CSASRVIF. CDR3 coding DNA: TGCAGTGCTTCCAGGGTGATCTTT.

The chain links TRBV6-1 to TRBJ1-2; D perhaps matches TRBD1 (5 bases). The CDR3 runs to 14 residues. Trimming cost V 0 bases and J 8 bases, with 13 bases left between them. CDR1 and CDR2 from the germline V gene are MNHNS and SASEGT. This chain's CDR3 is CASSEAGGGGGYTF. The CDR3 DNA reads as TGTGCCAGCAGTGAAGCCGGCGGGGGAGGCGGCTACACCTTC.

The chain joins TRBV6-5 to TRBJ2-3; D gene ambiguous. CDR1 is MNHEY, CDR2 SVGAGI, per germline. The V end lost 6 bases, the J end lost 0 bases, and 13 bases lay between the germline ends. The CDR3 loop spans 15 amino acids. CDR3 DNA: TGTGCCAGCAGGCCCCTAGGCGGTAGCACAGATACGCAGTATTTT. Its translation: CASRPLGGSTDTQYF.

In this sample, this clone turned up once. The gene calls are TRBV9 and TRBJ1-1; 7 bases line up with TRBD1. The CDR3 spans 14 residues. Trimming took 3 bases from V and 4 from J; bases not matched to a gene: 6. From germline, CDR1 is SGDLS and CDR2 YYNGEE. CDR3 residues: CASSAQGVVTEAFF. The CDR3 region has the DNA TGTGCCAGCAGCGCTCAGGGGGTTGTCACTGAAGCTTTCTTT. The variable domain in full, with the rest retrieved from reference TRBV9 and TRBJ1-1, is DSGVTQTPKHLITATGQRVTLRCSPRSGDLSVYWYQQSLDQGLQFLIQYYNGEERAKGNILERFSAQQFPDLHSELNLSSLELGDSALYFCASSAQGVVTEAFFGQGTRLTVV.

This chain connects TRBV5-1 to TRBJ1-2; D ambiguous. The CDR3 consists of 15 residues. Germline V gene lookup returns CDR1 SGHRS and CDR2 YFSETQ. With 0 bases removed from V and 5 bases from J, the gap between germline ends came to 14 bases. Here the CDR3 reads CASSLGGPNSYGYTF. The CDR3 DNA follows: TGCGCCAGCAGCTTGGGCGGCCCCAACTCATATGGCTACACCTTC.

This chain joins TRBV5-1 and TRBJ2-7; possibly TRBD1 for D (5 bases). CDR1 and CDR2 (germline): SGHRS, YFSETQ. Trimming left V 2 bases short and J 2 bases short, with 11 bases between. There are 14 residues in the CDR3. The chain's CDR3 is CASSFQGNAYEQYF. The CDR3 DNA follows: TGCGCCAGCAGCTTCCAGGGTAACGCCTACGAGCAGTACTTC.

The CDR3 spells CASSTTGGDGDEQFF. In nucleotides, the CDR3 is TGTGCCAGCAGCACGACAGGGGGCGATGGGGATGAGCAGTTCTTC. The chain couples TRBV7-2 to TRBJ2-1; 10 bases are shared with TRBD1. With V trimmed by 5 bases and J by 8 bases, 9 bases remained unmatched. CDR1 SGHTA and CDR2 FQGNSA come from the germline V gene. The CDR3 loop spans 15 amino acids.

The chain links TRBV4-3 to TRBJ1-4; 11 positions agree with TRBD1. V lost 3 bases to trimming and J lost 8 bases; unmatched junction nucleotides: 5. This CDR3 region has 15 residues. Germline values: CDR1 LGHNA, CDR2 YSLEER. The CDR3 loop is CASSQGQGEGEKLFF. Written as DNA, the CDR3 is TGCGCCAGCAGCCAGGGACAGGGGGAGGGCGAAAAACTGTTTTTT.

The rearrangement joins TRBV30 to TRBJ1-4; tentatively, D is TRBD1 (5 bases). Germline-derived CDR1 and CDR2 are GTSNPN and SVGIG (reference sequence). The length of the CDR3 is 13 residues. Trimming stripped 3 bases from V and 5 bases from J, with 10 bases between. CDR3 nucleotides: TGTGCCTGGAGCGAGGGACTGAATGAAAAACTGTTTTTT. Translated: CAWSEGLNEKLFF.

In nucleotides, the CDR3 is TGCGCCAGCAGCTTCAGAGGGACAGGGGGCGTCTACGAGCAGTACTTC. It translates to CASSFRGTGGVYEQYF. This chain uses TRBV5-1 with TRBJ2-7, with TRBD1 matching 12 bases. V lost 2 bases to trimming and J lost 3 bases; unmatched junction nucleotides: 6. From germline, CDR1 is SGHRS and CDR2 YFSETQ. The CDR3 is 16 amino acids.

CDR3 DNA sequence: TGTGCCAGCAGTTACTCTGTCCGGGGGAATGGCTACACCTTC. This gives the protein CASSYSVRGNGYTF. V is TRBV6-5 and J is TRBJ1-2; D perhaps matches TRBD1 (5 bases). Germline V gives CDR1 MNHEY, CDR2 SVGAGI. Trimming took off 0 bases at V and 6 bases at J, with 11 bases between the two ends. The CDR3 runs 14 residues.

This chain uses TRBV27 with TRBJ2-7, with TRBD1 identical over 7 bases. The CDR3 spans 14 residues. Per germline, CDR1 MNHEY and CDR2 SMNVEV (reference sequence). V lost 6 bases to trimming and J lost 6 bases; unmatched junction nucleotides: 11. This CDR3 is CASSTLGQVSEQYF. The CDR3 region has the DNA TGTGCCAGCAGCACTCTCGGACAGGTGAGCGAGCAGTACTTC.

The chain links TRBV6-6 to TRBJ2-6; 9 nucleotides agree with TRBD1. The germline gives CDR1 MNHNY, CDR2 SVGAGI (reference sequence). This CDR3 is built from 20 residues. J was trimmed by 0 bases and V by 6 bases; bases with no gene match: 15. The CDR3 bases are TGTGCCAGCAGCCGACTCACGACAGGGGGTCGGAGCTCTGGGGCCAACGTCCTGACTTTC. It codes for CASSRLTTGGRSSGANVLTF.

The chain couples TRBV11-3 to TRBJ1-1, with D unresolved. CDR3 size: 12 residues. Looked up from germline, CDR1 is SGHNT and CDR2 is YENEEA. Trimming stripped 3 bases from V and 6 bases from J, with 8 bases between. The CDR3 nucleotides read TGTGCCAGCAGCTTGAGGCTCCCTGAAGCTTTCTTT. This encodes CASSLRLPEAFF. The full variable domain, completed using reference TRBV11-3 and TRBJ1-1, is EAGVVQSPRYKIIEKKQPVAFWCNPISGHNTLYWYLQNLGQGPELLIRYENEEAVDDSQLPKDRFSAERLKGVDSTLKIQPAELGDSAVYLCASSLRLPEAFFGQGTRLTVV.

The rearrangement links TRBV28 to TRBJ1-2, with a possible D match to TRBD1 (5 bases). The germline gives CDR1 MDHEN, CDR2 SYDVKM. V was cut by 11 bases and J by 4 bases, with 23 bases left in between. This CDR3 is built from 15 residues. CDR3 bases: TGTGCCGGAGAGGGAGGCGGACGGGACCCCTATGGCTACACCTTC. This gives the protein CAGEGGGRDPYGYTF.

This clone was seen many times. The chain has TRBV11-3 and TRBJ1-1; TRBD1 agrees at 9 bases. Trimming removed 1 base from V and 2 bases from J; junction bases left unmatched: 14. The CDR3 sequence is 19 residues long. The germline V gene encodes CDR1 SGHNT and CDR2 YENEEA. CDR3 nucleotide sequence: TGTGCCAGCAGCTTAGCGGGGACCGGGACAGGGAGAGCTAACACTGAAGCTTTCTTT. This gives the protein CASSLAGTGTGRANTEAFF.

The V and J genes are TRBV4-3 and TRBJ2-1; a possible D gene is TRBD2 (5 bases). Trimming pared 1 base from V and 4 bases from J, leaving 11 bases between. The germline gives CDR1 LGHNA, CDR2 YSLEER. This CDR3 has 15 residues. The CDR3 spells CASSQGSARYNEQFF. CDR3 nucleotides: TGCGCCAGCAGCCAAGGTAGCGCCAGGTACAATGAGCAGTTCTTC.

The V and J genes are TRBV12-3 or TRBV12-4 and TRBJ1-1; no definite D call. The CDR3 has 13 amino acids. With 6 bases removed from V and 0 bases from J, the gap between germline ends came to 8 bases. The CDR3 protein is CASSRNMNTEAFF. The CDR3 nucleotides read TGTGCCAGCAGCCGCAACATGAACACTGAAGCTTTCTTT.

The chain couples TRBV7-6 to TRBJ2-7; the match to TRBD1 covers 7 bases. Unmatched junction bases numbered 5, after V lost 1 base and J lost 2 bases. The germline V gene has CDR1 SGHVS and CDR2 FNYEAQ. The CDR3 length is 15 residues. The CDR3 bases are TGTGCCAGCAGCTTAGAAGGGACAGCTCCCTACGAGCAGTACTTC. Translated, it gives CASSLEGTAPYEQYF.

The rearrangement joins TRBV12-3 or TRBV12-4 to TRBJ1-4; D is undetermined. V was pared by 5 bases and J by 7 bases, with 11 bases between. The CDR3 has 13 amino acids. CDR3 nucleotide sequence: TGTGCCAGCAGTCCTTTGGGGAGTGAAAAACTGTTTTTT. This codes for CASSPLGSEKLFF.

The gene calls are TRBV9 and TRBJ2-7; D gene unclear. Germline V gene data show CDR1 as SGDLS and CDR2 as YYNGEE. This CDR3 has 15 residues. The V end was cut by 4 bases, the J end by 0 bases, with 14 bases between. The CDR3 loop reads CASSPGGRSSYEQYF. For the CDR3, the DNA is TGTGCCAGCAGCCCCGGTGGCCGGAGCTCCTACGAGCAGTACTTC.

This clone came up once. The rearrangement links TRBV28 to TRBJ2-2, with 9 nucleotides matching TRBD2. Germline CDR1 MDHEN, CDR2 SYDVKM. V was clipped by 3 bases and J by 4 bases; unmatched bases: 9. The CDR3 is 17 residues long. This CDR3 is CASSLNPGLAATGELFF. The DNA of the CDR3 is TGTGCCAGCAGTTTGAATCCGGGACTAGCAGCCACCGGGGAGCTGTTTTTT.

This chain joins TRBV4-3 and TRBJ2-1; 8 bases line up with TRBD2. Germline V gives CDR1 LGHNA, CDR2 YSLEER. CDR3 size: 20 residues. V lost 3 bases to trimming and J lost 0 bases; unmatched junction nucleotides: 16. CDR3 sequence (DNA): TGCGCCAGCAGCCAGTGGGTCCTCTTAGCTGGGACTAGCTCCTACAATGAGCAGTTCTTC. This codes for CASSQWVLLAGTSSYNEQFF.

CDR3 loop: CASSFLGLTSGRASDTQYF. The CDR3 coding sequence is TGTGCCAGCAGCTTCTTGGGTTTGACTAGCGGGAGGGCCTCGGATACGCAGTATTTT. The chain recombines TRBV7-9 with TRBJ2-3; 14 positions agree with TRBD2. V lost 3 bases, J lost 6 bases, and 14 bases stayed unmatched. CDR3 length: 19 amino acids. Germline loops: CDR1 SEHNR, CDR2 FQNEAQ (reference sequence).

CDR3 region: CASSGLVVTDTQYF. The CDR3 nucleotides read TGTGCCAGCAGTGGACTAGTCGTCACAGATACGCAGTATTTT. The chain is built from TRBV28 and TRBJ2-3, with 7 positions matching TRBD2. CDR1 is MDHEN, CDR2 SYDVKM, per germline. The V gene end was trimmed by 5 bases and the J gene end by 2 bases; junction bases not matched to a gene: 4. The CDR3 loop spans 14 amino acids.

V gene TRBV5-1 combines with J gene TRBJ2-2; TRBD2 aligns across 9 bases. The V segment lost 0 bases and the J segment 6 bases; nucleotides outside the gene matches: 6. This CDR3 spans 16 amino acids. The germline V gene has CDR1 SGHRS and CDR2 YFSETQ. Written as DNA, the CDR3 is TGCGCCAGCAGCTTGGGTAGCGGGAGAGTGGCCGGGGAGCTGTTTTTT. Translating it yields CASSLGSGRVAGELFF.